The next 6 T cell receptor beta chains were all read from a single sample in a study of response to subunit inactivated influenza vaccine. TCRdb analysed the RT-PCR reads with MiXCR anew, one entry per CDR3 protein. The data show 750,000 to 850,000 distinct CDR3 sequences, with approximately 17% seen just once and 11% held by the top ten. The sample consisted of PBMCs from blood, taken roughly 5 days after vaccination. The source of these receptors is a man aged 50-59 years who received an inactivated influenza vaccine.

This clonotype was detected only a few times. The chain has TRBV29-1 and TRBJ2-1, with TRBD2 identical over 8 bases. Germline assignment: CDR1 SQVTM and CDR2 ANQGSEA. There are 15 residues in the CDR3. Trimming cost V 4 bases and J 4 bases; bases outside gene matches: 9. CDR3 DNA: TGCAGCGTTGTCGGGGGGGAGGGAACATACAATGAGCAGTTCTTC. It is translated as CSVVGGEGTYNEQFF.

The V and J genes are TRBV5-5 and TRBJ1-2; D may be TRBD1 (6 bases). This CDR3 contains 14 residues. The germline V gene has CDR1 SGHKS and CDR2 YYEKEE (reference sequence). V lost 3 bases to trimming and J lost 2 bases, with 11 bases between them. Here the CDR3 reads CASSSGTQNYGYTF. DNA for the CDR3: TGTGCCAGCAGCTCCGGGACACAGAACTATGGCTACACCTTC.

This clonotype occurred many times. The V gene is TRBV12-3 or TRBV12-4, the J gene TRBJ1-2; D uncertain. Trimming took 4 bases from V and 4 from J, leaving 7 bases between them. The CDR3 has 12 amino acids. Written as DNA, the CDR3 is TGTGCCAGCAGTTCAGATCCCTATGGCTACACCTTC. It codes for CASSSDPYGYTF.

The J gene is TRBJ1-2, the V gene TRBV18; D ambiguous. Looked up from germline, CDR1 is KGHSH and CDR2 is LQKENI. The CDR3 runs 14 residues. V was shortened by 3 bases and J by 1 base, with 9 bases between the two germline ends. CDR3 bases: TGTGCCAGCTCACCTGCCCGTAGTAACTATGGCTACACCTTC. Protein: CASSPARSNYGYTF.

The table lists this clonotype with many counts. The V and J genes are TRBV10-3 and TRBJ2-1; 11 bases match TRBD2. In germline, CDR1 is ENHRY, CDR2 SYGVKD. The J segment lost 3 bases and the V segment lost 4 bases, leaving 2 bases of the junction unmatched. The CDR3 is 15 amino acids. In DNA, the CDR3 is TGTGCCATCAGTGCCCTAGCGGGGGGCTACAATGAGCAGTTCTTC. It specifies CAISALAGGYNEQFF.

This clonotype was counted many times. This chain connects TRBV5-1 to TRBJ2-7; 10 nucleotides agree with TRBD2. Germline-derived CDR1 and CDR2 are SGHRS and YFSETQ. The CDR3 covers 13 residues. V shed 5 bases, J shed 7 bases, and the junction held 6 bases outside the gene matches. The CDR3 DNA is TGCGCCAGCAGACTAGCGGGAACGGGGGAGCAGTACTTC. Translated, it gives CASRLAGTGEQYF.